This TCR beta chain was documented in a study of blood T cells in healthy people across ages. Study findings and constraints: Per million T cells, the diversity of TCR beta decreased roughly linearly as age advanced.

Regarding this clonotype: Its antigen remains unknown.

CDR1 SQVTM and CDR2 ANQGSEA come from the germline V gene. V was trimmed by 7 bases and J by 2 bases, leaving 11 bases between them. The CDR3 totals 12 residues. The authors ran a second PCR of roughly 6 to 12 cycles using a sample-barcoded 5' primer and a J-beta primer mix. TCRdb reprocessed the 5' RACE reads via MiXCR and lists one record per CDR3 protein. The sample holds approximately 760,000 distinct CDR3 sequences; roughly 25% are singletons and the top ten take 9.4%. These data also formed part of another study, on T cells of mothers and their children. As that report states: A few mothers and their six children, all healthy Caucasians, donated.

The TCR comes from a boy under 18 in good health. Material for sequencing was blood. The genes are TRBV29-1 and TRBJ2-5; D may be TRBD2 (6 bases). CDR3 in amino acids: CSAGTLQETQYF. The CDR3 region has the DNA TGCAGCGCTGGGACTTTACAAGAGACCCAGTACTTC.